This T cell receptor (beta chain) was profiled in a study of cytomegalovirus exposure and HLA in healthy donors. Primers for the PCR totalled 60 Vbeta and 13 Jbeta. This table comes from immunoSEQ multiplex PCR, and its TCRdb copy is limited to in-frame clones, with some not included. The sample's table shows under 150,000 clones. Trimming left V 4 bases short and J 4 bases short, with 14 bases between. This CDR3 has 15 amino acids. CDR1 SGDLS and CDR2 YYNGEE come from the germline V gene. Sequencing used PBMCs. The receptor was isolated from a man aged 35-49 years in good health and CMV-seronegative. The chain couples TRBV9 to TRBJ1-4; D perhaps matches TRBD1 (5 bases). CDR3 amino acids: CASSPEPRDNEKLFF. DNA of the CDR3: TGTGCCAGCAGCCCAGAGCCCAGGGATAATGAAAAACTGTTTTTT.